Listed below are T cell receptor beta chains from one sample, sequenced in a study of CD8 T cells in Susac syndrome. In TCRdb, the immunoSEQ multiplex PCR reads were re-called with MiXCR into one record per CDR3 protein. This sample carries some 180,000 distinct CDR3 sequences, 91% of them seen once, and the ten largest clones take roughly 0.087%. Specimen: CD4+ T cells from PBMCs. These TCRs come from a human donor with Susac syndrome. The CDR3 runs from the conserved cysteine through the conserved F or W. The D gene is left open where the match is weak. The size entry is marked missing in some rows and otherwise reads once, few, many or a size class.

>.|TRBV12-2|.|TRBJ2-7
CANNPSGSLNEQYF
TGTGCAAATAACCCTAGCGGGAGTCTTAACGAGCAGTACTTC
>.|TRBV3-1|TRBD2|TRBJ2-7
CASSHTSGSYEQYF
TGTGCCAGCAGCCACACTAGCGGGAGTTACGAGCAGTACTTC
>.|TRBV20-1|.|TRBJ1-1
CSARPTMNTEAFF
TGCAGTGCACGACCGACCATGAACACTGAAGCTTTCTTT
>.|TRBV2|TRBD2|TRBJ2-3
CASIRSSGSGTQYF
TGTGCCAGCATCCGCTCCAGCGGGAGCGGCACGCAGTATTTT
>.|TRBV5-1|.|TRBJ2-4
CASSWGRTYLNIQYF
TGCGCCAGCAGCTGGGGACGGACTTACCTGAACATTCAGTACTTC
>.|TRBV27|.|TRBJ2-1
CASSRGLLKMNSYNEQFF
TGTGCCAGCAGTCGGGGACTCCTAAAAATGAACTCCTACAATGAGCAGTTCTTC
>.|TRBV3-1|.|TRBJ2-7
CASSLQISYEQYF
TGTGCCAGCAGCCTCCAGATATCTTACGAGCAGTACTTC
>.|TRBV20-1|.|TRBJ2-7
CSASEGRAYEQYF
TGCAGTGCTAGTGAAGGGCGGGCGTACGAGCAGTACTTC
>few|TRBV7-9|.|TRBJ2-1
CASSLEGLSYNEQFF
TGTGCCAGCAGCTTAGAAGGACTGTCCTACAATGAGCAGTTCTTC
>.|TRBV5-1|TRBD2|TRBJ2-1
CASSLTVSGDNEQFF
TGCGCCAGCAGCTTGACCGTTAGCGGGGACAATGAGCAGTTCTTC
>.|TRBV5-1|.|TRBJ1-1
CASSYDREAFF
TGCGCCAGCAGTTACGACAGGGAAGCTTTCTTT
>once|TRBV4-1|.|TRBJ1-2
CASSQVGVIYGYTF
TGCGCCAGCAGCCAAGTAGGGGTTATCTATGGCTACACCTTC
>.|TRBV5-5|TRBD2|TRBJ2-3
CASLLTGTSGLDTQYF
TGTGCCAGCTTGCTTACCGGGACTAGCGGGCTCGATACGCAGTATTTT
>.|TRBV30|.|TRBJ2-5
CAWMGETQYF
TGTGCCTGGATGGGAGAGACCCAGTACTTC
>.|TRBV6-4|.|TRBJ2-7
CASRGRIPINEQYF
TGTGCCAGCAGGGGACGGATTCCTATCAACGAGCAGTACTTC
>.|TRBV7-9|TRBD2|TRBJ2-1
CASSPAGPSGEQFF
TGTGCCAGCAGCCCCGCGGGGCCTAGCGGGGAACAGTTCTTC